The rows below give T cell receptor beta chains drawn from one sample of a study of spatial heterogeneity in lung cancer. Via MiXCR, TCRdb re-called the 5' RACE reads, giving one row per CDR3 protein. The sample has roughly 38,000 distinct CDR3 sequences; roughly a tenth are singletons. Sample: PBMCs, taken at follow-up. The source of these receptors is a female donor with early-stage non-small cell lung cancer. The CDR3 runs from the conserved cysteine through the conserved F or W. Each record gives: clone size, J gene, V gene, D gene, CDR3 DNA, CDR3 protein. The D gene is left open where the match is weak. Clone size is stated in some rows and not others, as once, few, many or a class when expanded.

.,TRBJ2-3,TRBV9,.,TGTGCCAGCAGCGTTTCTACCAGTGAGACGCAGTATTTT,CASSVSTSETQYF
.,TRBJ2-5,TRBV20-1,TRBD2,TGCAGTGCTAGTTCCGGGACTAGCCAAGAGACCCAGTACTTC,CSASSGTSQETQYF
many,TRBJ2-2,TRBV30,TRBD1,TGTGCGGGACAGGGGACCGGGGAGCTGTTTTTT,CAGQGTGELFF
.,TRBJ2-1,TRBV7-9,.,TGTGCCAGCAGCTTAATATTTCGGGGGTCGAGCTCCTACAATGAGCAGTTCTTC,CASSLIFRGSSSYNEQFF
many,TRBJ2-5,TRBV7-8,.,TGTGCCAGCAGCCCCGTGACTAGCCAAGAGACCCAGTACTTC,CASSPVTSQETQYF
many,TRBJ2-5,TRBV6-5,.,TGTGCCAGCTCCCTCAGGGGGGGGGCCAAAGAGACCCAGTACTTC,CASSLRGGAKETQYF
.,TRBJ2-7,TRBV6-5,.,TGTGCCAGCAAGGCCGGGACCTACGAGCAGTACTTC,CASKAGTYEQYF
many,TRBJ2-3,TRBV2,.,TGTGCCAGCAGCGTACAGGGTGGAGGCACAGATACGCAGTATTTT,CASSVQGGGTDTQYF
many,TRBJ2-2,TRBV19,TRBD2,TGTGCCAGTTCTGATCTAGCGGCTAACACCGGGGAGCTGTTTTTT,CASSDLAANTGELFF
.,TRBJ2-2,TRBV7-8,.,TGTGCCAGCAGCTTAGTGGGGGGAGCTAGCGCCGGGGAGCTGTTTTTT,CASSLVGGASAGELFF
many,TRBJ1-1,TRBV24-1,.,TGTGCCACCCGGGCTGGCACTGAAGCTTTCTTT,CATRAGTEAFF
few,TRBJ2-7,TRBV20-1,.,TGCAGTGCTCAGAAGGTGACCAACACCTACGAGCAGTACTTC,CSAQKVTNTYEQYF
many,TRBJ2-7,TRBV6-5,TRBD1,TGTGCCAGCAGCCCCGGGACAGGGGCTCTCTACGAGCAGTACTTC,CASSPGTGALYEQYF
few,TRBJ2-1,TRBV20-1,TRBD2,TGCAGTGCTAGGGGACTAGCGGGGGTTGTAGACAATGAGCAGTTCTTC,CSARGLAGVVDNEQFF
many,TRBJ2-5,TRBV12-3/TRBV12-4,.,TGTGCCAGCAGTTTAGAGTCCGGGGTCGAGACCCAGTACTTC,CASSLESGVETQYF
.,TRBJ2-7,TRBV7-9,TRBD1,TGTGCCAGCAGCTTACGGCAGGGGGCATACGAGCAGTACTTC,CASSLRQGAYEQYF
many,TRBJ2-2,TRBV9,.,TGTGCCAGCAGCGTAGGTAGCGCGAACACCGGGGAGCTGTTTTTT,CASSVGSANTGELFF
few,TRBJ2-7,TRBV4-3,TRBD1,TGCGCCAGCAGCCGGACAGGGGGCGCCTACGAGCAGTACTTC,CASSRTGGAYEQYF
few,TRBJ2-7,TRBV5-1,TRBD1,TGCGCCAGCAGCTTGGGACAGGGGACCCACGAGCAGTACTTC,CASSLGQGTHEQYF
.,TRBJ1-2,TRBV2,TRBD1,TGTGCCAGCAGTGCGGGACAGCGTTATGGCTACACCTTC,CASSAGQRYGYTF
.,TRBJ2-3,TRBV15,TRBD2,TGTGCCACCAGCATTCTGACGGGGGGTGACGATACGCAGTATTTT,CATSILTGGDDTQYF
many,TRBJ2-5,TRBV5-4,.,TGTGCCAGCAGCTCGGGGAGAACCCCCGAGACCCAGTACTTC,CASSSGRTPETQYF
many,TRBJ2-2,TRBV7-3,.,TGTGCCAGCAGCCCGGCTAACACCGGGGAGCTGTTTTTT,CASSPANTGELFF
many,TRBJ2-3,TRBV10-3,TRBD2,TGTGCCATCAGTGATACTAGCGGGGAGGACACAGATACGCAGTATTTT,CAISDTSGEDTDTQYF
few,TRBJ1-2,TRBV2,.,TGTGCCAGCAGAAGACAGGACATAATGGGTGGCTACACCTTC,CASRRQDIMGGYTF
many,TRBJ2-5,TRBV6-2/TRBV6-3,TRBD2,TGTGCCAGCAGCTCCCTAGCGGGGGGGCAAGAGACCCAGTACTTC,CASSSLAGGQETQYF
many,TRBJ1-5,TRBV28,TRBD1,TGTGCCAGCAGTTACGGAGGGGGCTCGGGCAATCAGCCCCAGCATTTT,CASSYGGGSGNQPQHF
many,TRBJ2-3,TRBV18,.,TGTGCCAGCTCACCGGGCAGGGAGGGCACAGATACGCAGTATTTT,CASSPGREGTDTQYF
.,TRBJ1-3,TRBV12-3/TRBV12-4,TRBD1,TGTGCCAGCAGTTTAGCCGCCCTACTGGGGGGGGTACCGGGACAGGAGATTGGAAACACCATATATTTT,CASSLAALLGGVPGQEIGNTIYF
few,TRBJ2-6,TRBV7-9,.,TGTGCCAGCAGCGAGACTGGGTACGGGGCCAACGTCCTGACTTTC,CASSETGYGANVLTF
few,TRBJ2-1,TRBV20-1,TRBD2,TGCAGTGCTAGAGATAGCGGGGGGTTTTTTGGACCCAATGAGCAGTTCTTC,CSARDSGGFFGPNEQFF
.,TRBJ2-7,TRBV7-6,.,TGTGCCAGCAGCTTACAGGAGAGCTCCTACGAGCAGTACTTC,CASSLQESSYEQYF
.,TRBJ1-2,TRBV20-1,.,TGCAGTGCTAGAGACCCGGTCACAGATGGCTACACCTTC,CSARDPVTDGYTF
many,TRBJ2-6,TRBV5-1,TRBD1,TGCGCCAGCAGCTTGGATAGTTGGGGGACAGCCTCTGGGGCCAACGTCCTGACTTTC,CASSLDSWGTASGANVLTF
few,TRBJ1-1,TRBV28,.,TGTGCCAGCACCCAAGGACTACTAAAAGAAGCTTTCTTT,CASTQGLLKEAFF
medium-sized,TRBJ2-7,TRBV3-1,.,TGTGCCAGCAGCCAGATTAGAGGAAGCTCCTACGAGCAGTACTTC,CASSQIRGSSYEQYF
.,TRBJ2-2,TRBV11-1,.,TGTGCCAGCAGCTTAGCCCGGTGGGGCTCACCAAACACCGGGGAGCTGTTTTTT,CASSLARWGSPNTGELFF
many,TRBJ2-2,TRBV6-2/TRBV6-3,TRBD2,TGTGCCAGCAGTTCGAGCGGGGGGGCGAGCACCGGGGAGCTGTTTTTT,CASSSSGGASTGELFF
.,TRBJ1-4,TRBV5-6,.,TGTGCCAGCAGCCTGGGGACCGCTCTTGCAACTAATGAAAAACTGTTTTTT,CASSLGTALATNEKLFF
many,TRBJ2-5,TRBV5-1,.,TGCGCCAGCAGCTTGGGGCGGTGGCAAGAGACCCAGTACTTC,CASSLGRWQETQYF
few,TRBJ2-1,TRBV2,.,TGTGCCAGCACTCGGACGGGGGGCGGCGATGAGCAGTTCTTC,CASTRTGGGDEQFF